The 3 T cell receptor beta chains below were found in one sample sequenced in a study of T cells in Graves' hyperthyroidism and ophthalmopathy. RNA transcripts yielded amplified TCR beta CDR3 regions. HTBI primers were used for first-round RT-PCR of the TCR CDR3. TCRdb reprocessed the multiplex PCR reads via MiXCR and lists one record per CDR3 protein. Of hundreds of thousands of distinct CDR3 sequences listed, 20% to 25% were seen once; the top ten hold about 34%. Material: blood. Every receptor here comes from a man aged 25-40 years with Graves' ophthalmopathy.

This clonotype appeared a few times. The rearrangement joins TRBV13 to TRBJ2-7; D remains ambiguous. V was shortened by 3 bases and J by 1 base, with 10 bases between the two germline ends. The CDR3 spans 14 residues. Germline V lookup: CDR1 PRHDT, CDR2 FYEKMQ (reference sequence). CDR3 DNA: TGTGCCAGCAGCTTCCGGCGGAATTCCTACGAGCAGTACTTC. Encoded protein: CASSFRRNSYEQYF.

This clonotype has a handful of counts. DNA for the CDR3: TGTGCCAGCAGCCTACAAGGGCTAGCGGTAACAGATACGCAGTATTTT. It translates to CASSLQGLAVTDTQYF. J is TRBJ2-3 and V is TRBV9; TRBD2 agrees at 7 bases. Germline CDR1 reads SGDLS; CDR2 reads YYNGEE. The CDR3 has 16 amino acids. Trimming removed 4 bases from V and 3 bases from J; junction bases left unmatched: 11.

This clonotype was seen at least ten times. The V gene is TRBV7-8, the J gene TRBJ2-3; TRBD2 is a possible D gene (6 bases). CDR1 is SGHVS and CDR2 is FQNEAQ in the germline V gene. The CDR3 totals 15 residues. V lost 6 bases and J lost 0, with 13 bases in between. Written as DNA, the CDR3 is TGTGCCAGCAGTTTCGCGGGATCTAGCACAGATACGCAGTATTTT. Its protein product is CASSFAGSSTDTQYF.